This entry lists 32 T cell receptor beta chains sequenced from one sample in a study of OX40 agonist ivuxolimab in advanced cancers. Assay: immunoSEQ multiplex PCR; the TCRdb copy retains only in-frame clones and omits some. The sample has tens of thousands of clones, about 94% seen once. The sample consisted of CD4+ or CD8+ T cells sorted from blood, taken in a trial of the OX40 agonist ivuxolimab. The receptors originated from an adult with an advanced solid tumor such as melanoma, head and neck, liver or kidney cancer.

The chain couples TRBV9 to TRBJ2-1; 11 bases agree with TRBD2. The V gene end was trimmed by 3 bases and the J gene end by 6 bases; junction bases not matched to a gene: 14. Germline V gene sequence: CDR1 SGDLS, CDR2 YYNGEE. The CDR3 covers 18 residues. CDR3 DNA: TGTGCCAGCAGCGCACCAAGTAGACTAGCGGGGAGGAGCAATGAGCAGTTCTTC. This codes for CASSAPSRLAGRSNEQFF.

Written as DNA, the CDR3 is TGTGCCAGCAGCTACACCTCTAGCGGGGGGAAGACCCAGTACTTC. Encoded protein: CASSYTSSGGKTQYF. The chain employs TRBV6-5 and TRBJ2-5, with 11 bases that match TRBD2. Germline lookup yields CDR1 MNHEY and CDR2 SVGAGI. This CDR3 comprises 15 residues. Losses at the gene ends were 6 bases for V and 6 bases for J; bases not matched to a gene: 9.

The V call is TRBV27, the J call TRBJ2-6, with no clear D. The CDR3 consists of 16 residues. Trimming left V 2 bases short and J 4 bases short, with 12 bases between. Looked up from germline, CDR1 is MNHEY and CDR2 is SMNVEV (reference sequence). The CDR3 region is CASSLHTYLGANVLTF. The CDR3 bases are TGTGCCAGCAGTTTACACACATATCTAGGGGCCAACGTCCTGACTTTC.

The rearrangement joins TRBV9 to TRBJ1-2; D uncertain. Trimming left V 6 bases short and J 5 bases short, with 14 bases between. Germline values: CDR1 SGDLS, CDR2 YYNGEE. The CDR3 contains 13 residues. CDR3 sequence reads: CASTNRPGYGYTF. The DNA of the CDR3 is TGTGCCAGCACCAATAGGCCAGGATATGGCTACACCTTC.

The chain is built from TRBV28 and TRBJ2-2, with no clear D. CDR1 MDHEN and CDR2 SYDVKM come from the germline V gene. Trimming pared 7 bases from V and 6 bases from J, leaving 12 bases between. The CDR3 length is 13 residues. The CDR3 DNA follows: TGTGCCAGCACCGGGCTGGTCGCCGGGGAGCTGTTTTTT. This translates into CASTGLVAGELFF.

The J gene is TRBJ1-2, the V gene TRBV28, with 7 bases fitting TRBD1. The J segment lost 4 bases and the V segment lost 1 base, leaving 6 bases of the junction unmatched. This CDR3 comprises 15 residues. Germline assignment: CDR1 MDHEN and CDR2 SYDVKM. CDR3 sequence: CASSLSPGTAYGYTF. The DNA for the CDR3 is TGTGCCAGCAGTTTATCCCCCGGGACAGCCTATGGCTACACCTTC.

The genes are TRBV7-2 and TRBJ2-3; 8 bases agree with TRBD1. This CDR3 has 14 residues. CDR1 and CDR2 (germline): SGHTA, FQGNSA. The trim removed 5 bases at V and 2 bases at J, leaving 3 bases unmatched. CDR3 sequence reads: CASSAQGATDTQYF. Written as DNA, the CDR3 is TGTGCCAGCAGCGCCCAGGGGGCCACAGATACGCAGTATTTT. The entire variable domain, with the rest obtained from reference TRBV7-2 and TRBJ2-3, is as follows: GAGVSQSPSNKVTEKGKDVELRCDPISGHTALYWYRQSLGQGLEFLIYFQGNSAPDKSGLPSDRFSAERTGGSVSTLTIQRTQQEDSAVYLCASSAQGATDTQYFGPGTRLTVL.

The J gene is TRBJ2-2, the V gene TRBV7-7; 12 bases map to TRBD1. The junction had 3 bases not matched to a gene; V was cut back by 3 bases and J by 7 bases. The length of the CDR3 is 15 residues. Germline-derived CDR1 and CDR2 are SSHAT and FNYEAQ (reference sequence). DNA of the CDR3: TGTGCCAGCAGCTTTGGGACAGGGGGCCTCGGGGAGCTGTTTTTT. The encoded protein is CASSFGTGGLGELFF.

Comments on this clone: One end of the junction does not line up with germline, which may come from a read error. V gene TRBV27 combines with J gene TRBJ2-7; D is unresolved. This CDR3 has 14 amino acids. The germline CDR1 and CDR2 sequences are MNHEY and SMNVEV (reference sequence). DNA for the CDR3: TGTGCCAGCAGTCTATCCGTTTCCGGTGGCGAGCAGTACTTC. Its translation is CASSLSVSGGEQYF.

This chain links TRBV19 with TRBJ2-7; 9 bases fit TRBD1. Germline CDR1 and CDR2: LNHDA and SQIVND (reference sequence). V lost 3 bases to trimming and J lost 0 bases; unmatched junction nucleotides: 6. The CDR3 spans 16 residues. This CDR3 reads CASSITLTGGSYEQYF. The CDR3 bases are TGTGCCAGTAGTATCACGCTGACAGGGGGCTCCTACGAGCAGTACTTC.

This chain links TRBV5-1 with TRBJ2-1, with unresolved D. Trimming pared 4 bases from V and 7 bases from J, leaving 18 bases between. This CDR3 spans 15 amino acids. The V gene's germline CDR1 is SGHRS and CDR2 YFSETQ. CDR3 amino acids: CASSPPAHIGNEQFF. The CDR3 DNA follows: TGCGCCAGCAGCCCTCCCGCCCACATCGGAAATGAGCAGTTCTTC.

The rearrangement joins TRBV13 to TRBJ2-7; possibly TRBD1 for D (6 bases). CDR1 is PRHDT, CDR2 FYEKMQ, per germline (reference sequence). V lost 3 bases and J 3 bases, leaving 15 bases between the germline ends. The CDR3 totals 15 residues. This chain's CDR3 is CASSLWGQGSYEQYF. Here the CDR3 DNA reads TGTGCCAGCAGCTTGTGGGGGCAGGGCAGCTACGAGCAGTACTTC.

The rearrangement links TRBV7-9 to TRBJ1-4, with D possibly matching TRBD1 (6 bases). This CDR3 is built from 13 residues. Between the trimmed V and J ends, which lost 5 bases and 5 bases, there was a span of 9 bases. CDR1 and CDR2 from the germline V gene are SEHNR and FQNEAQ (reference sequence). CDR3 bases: TGTGCCAGCAGCCCTGGACAGAATGAAAAACTGTTTTTT. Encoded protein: CASSPGQNEKLFF.

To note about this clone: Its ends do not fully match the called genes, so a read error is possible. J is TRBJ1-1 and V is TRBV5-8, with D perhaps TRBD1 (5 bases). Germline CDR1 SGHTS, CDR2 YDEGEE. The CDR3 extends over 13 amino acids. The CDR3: CASTLGGYTEAFF. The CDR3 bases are TGTGCCAGCACCTTGGGGGGTTACACTGAAGCTTTCTTT.

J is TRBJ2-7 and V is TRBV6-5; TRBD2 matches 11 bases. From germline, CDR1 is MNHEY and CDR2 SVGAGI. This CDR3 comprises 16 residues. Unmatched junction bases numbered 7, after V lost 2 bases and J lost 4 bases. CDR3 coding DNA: TGTGCCAGCAGTTACCCCTCACTAGCGGGGGTGTACGAGCAGTACTTC. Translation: CASSYPSLAGVYEQYF.

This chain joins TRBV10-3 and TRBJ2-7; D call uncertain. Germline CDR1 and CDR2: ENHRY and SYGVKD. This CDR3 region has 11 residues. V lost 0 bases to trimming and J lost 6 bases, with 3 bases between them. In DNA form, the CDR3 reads TGTGCCATCAGTGAGTCGGGCGAGCAGTACTTC. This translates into CAISESGEQYF.

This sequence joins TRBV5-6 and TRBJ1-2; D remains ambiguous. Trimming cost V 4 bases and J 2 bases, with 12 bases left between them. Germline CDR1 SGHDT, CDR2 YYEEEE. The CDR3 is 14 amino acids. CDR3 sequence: CASSPSPGNYGYTF. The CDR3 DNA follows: TGTGCCAGCAGCCCATCACCGGGAAACTATGGCTACACCTTC.

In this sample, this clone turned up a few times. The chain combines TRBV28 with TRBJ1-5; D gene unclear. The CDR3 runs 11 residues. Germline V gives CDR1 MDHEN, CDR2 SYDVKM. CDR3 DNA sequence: TGTGGGGTTGGGGGCAATCAGCCCCAGCATTTT. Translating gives CGVGGNQPQHF.

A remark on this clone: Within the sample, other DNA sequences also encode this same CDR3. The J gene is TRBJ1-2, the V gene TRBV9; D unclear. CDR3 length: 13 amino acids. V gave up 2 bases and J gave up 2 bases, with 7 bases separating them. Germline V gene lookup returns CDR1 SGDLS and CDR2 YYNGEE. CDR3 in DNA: TGTGCCAGCAGCGTTGGCGGGAACTATGGCTACACCTTC. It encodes CASSVGGNYGYTF.

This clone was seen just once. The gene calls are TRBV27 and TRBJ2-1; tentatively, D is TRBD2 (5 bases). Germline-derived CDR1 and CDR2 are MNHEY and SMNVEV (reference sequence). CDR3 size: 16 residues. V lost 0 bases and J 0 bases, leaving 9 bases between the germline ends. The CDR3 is CASSLSSGISYNEQFF. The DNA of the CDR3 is TGTGCCAGCAGTTTATCTTCCGGGATCTCCTACAATGAGCAGTTCTTC.

The CDR3 spells CASSPGGIYEQYF. The CDR3, as DNA: TGTGCCAGCTCACCCGGGGGGATCTACGAGCAGTACTTC. The chain links TRBV18 to TRBJ2-7; 7 positions agree with TRBD2. The CDR3 has 13 residues. Per germline, CDR1 KGHSH and CDR2 LQKENI. V trimming: 3 bases; J trimming: 3 bases; junction bases outside the gene matches: 2.

The CDR3: CSARAGNEQYF. The CDR3 region has the DNA TGCAGTGCTAGAGCAGGAAACGAGCAGTACTTC. This chain links TRBV20-1 with TRBJ2-7; no definite D call. Germline loops: CDR1 DFQATT, CDR2 SNEGSKA (reference sequence). With 1 base removed from V and 5 bases from J, the gap between germline ends came to 6 bases. The CDR3 contains 11 residues.

The CDR3 spells CASSSLGEQYF. In nucleotides, the CDR3 is TGTGCCAGCAGCTCCCTCGGCGAGCAGTACTTC. The chain couples TRBV5-4 to TRBJ2-7; no clear D. The CDR3 length is 11 residues. Germline V gives CDR1 SGHNT, CDR2 YYREEE (reference sequence). Trimming took 3 bases from V and 6 from J, leaving 7 bases between them. The variable domain in full, completed from reference TRBV5-4 and TRBJ2-7, reads ETGVTQSPTHLIKTRGQQVTLRCSSQSGHNTVSWYQQALGQGPQFIFQYYREEENGRGNFPPRFSGLQFPNYSSELNVNALELDDSALYLCASSSLGEQYFGPGTRLTVT.

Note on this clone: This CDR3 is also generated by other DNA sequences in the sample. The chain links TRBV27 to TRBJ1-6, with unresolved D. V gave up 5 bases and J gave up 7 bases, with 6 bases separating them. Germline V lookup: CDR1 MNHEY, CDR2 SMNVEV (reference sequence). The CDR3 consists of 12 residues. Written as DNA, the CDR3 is TGTGCCAGCAGTCCTATAAATTCACCCCTCCACTTT. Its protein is CASSPINSPLHF.

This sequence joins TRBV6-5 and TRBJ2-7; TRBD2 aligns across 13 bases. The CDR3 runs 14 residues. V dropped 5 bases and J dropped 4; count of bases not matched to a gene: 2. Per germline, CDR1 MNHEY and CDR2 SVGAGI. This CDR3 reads CASSRTSGGYEQYF. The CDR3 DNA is TGTGCCAGCAGTAGGACTAGCGGGGGATACGAGCAGTACTTC.

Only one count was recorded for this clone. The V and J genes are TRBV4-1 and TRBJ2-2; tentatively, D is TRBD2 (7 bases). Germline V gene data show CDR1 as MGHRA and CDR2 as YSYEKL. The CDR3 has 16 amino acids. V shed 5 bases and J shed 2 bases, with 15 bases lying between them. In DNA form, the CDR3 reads TGCGCCAGCAGCTTCGGGGGGCGTATTAACACCGGGGAGCTGTTTTTT. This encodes CASSFGGRINTGELFF.

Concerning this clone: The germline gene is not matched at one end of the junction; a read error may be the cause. CDR3 amino acids: CASSHVLAGGTDMQYF. The CDR3 DNA reads TGTGCCAGCAGCCATGTACTAGCGGGAGGAACAGATATGCAGTATTTT. The gene calls are TRBV4-2 and TRBJ2-3, with TRBD2 matching 12 bases. The CDR3 is made up of 16 amino acids. Germline V gene data show CDR1 as LGHNA and CDR2 as YNFKEQ.

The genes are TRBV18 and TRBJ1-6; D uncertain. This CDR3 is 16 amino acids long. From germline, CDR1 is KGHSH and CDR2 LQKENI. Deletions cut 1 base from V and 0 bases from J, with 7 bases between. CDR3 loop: CASSPRTSSYNSPLHF. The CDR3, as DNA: TGTGCCAGCTCACCACGGACTAGCTCCTATAATTCACCCCTCCACTTT.

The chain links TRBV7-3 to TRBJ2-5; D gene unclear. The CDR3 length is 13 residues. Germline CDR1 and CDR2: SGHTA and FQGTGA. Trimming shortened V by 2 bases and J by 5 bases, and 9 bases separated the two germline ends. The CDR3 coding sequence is TGTGCCAGCAGCTTATATAGTACGGAGACCCAGTACTTC. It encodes CASSLYSTETQYF.

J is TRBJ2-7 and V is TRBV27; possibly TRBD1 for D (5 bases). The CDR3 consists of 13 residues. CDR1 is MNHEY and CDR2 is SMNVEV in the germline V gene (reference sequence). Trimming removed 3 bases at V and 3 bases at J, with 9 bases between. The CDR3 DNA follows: TGTGCCAGCAGTTTGCAGGGTGGCTACGAGCAGTACTTC. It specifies CASSLQGGYEQYF.

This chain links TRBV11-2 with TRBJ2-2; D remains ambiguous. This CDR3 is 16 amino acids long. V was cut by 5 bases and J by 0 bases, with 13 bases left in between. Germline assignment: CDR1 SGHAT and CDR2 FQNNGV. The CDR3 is CASSPTSTSNTGELFF. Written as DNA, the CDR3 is TGTGCCAGCAGCCCTACCTCAACCTCGAACACCGGGGAGCTGTTTTTT.

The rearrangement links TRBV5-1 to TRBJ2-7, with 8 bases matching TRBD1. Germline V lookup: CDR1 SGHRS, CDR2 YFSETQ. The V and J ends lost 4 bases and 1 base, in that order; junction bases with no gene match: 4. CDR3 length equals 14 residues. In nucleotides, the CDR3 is TGCGCCAGCAGCCCTGGGACAGGTTCCTACGAGCAGTACTTC. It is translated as CASSPGTGSYEQYF.